This TCR beta chain was captured by sequencing in a study of CD8 T cells in ankylosing spondylitis. TCRdb called the 5' RACE reads again in MiXCR, with one record for every CDR3 protein. The data hold 330,000 or so distinct CDR3 sequences, with around 7.6% observed a single time. This clonotype was found many times. Its matching antigen is unknown. There are 14 residues in the CDR3. Germline V gene lookup returns CDR1 MDHEN and CDR2 SYDVKM. J was trimmed by 4 bases and V by 7 bases; bases with no gene match: 4. Whole-study results and caveats: One TCR beta motif, made up of several highly homologous variants, appeared characteristic of ankylosing spondylitis blood.

The receptor's source is a male donor with ankylosing spondylitis. The chain uses TRBV28 and TRBJ2-2, with TRBD2 identical over 9 bases. The sequenced sample consisted of blood, either unsorted or a sorted T cell fraction (not recorded which). This CDR3 reads CASISSGTTGELFF. CDR3 coding DNA: TGTGCCAGCATCTCTAGCGGGACCACCGGGGAGCTGTTTTTT. Supplemented by reference TRBV28 and TRBJ2-2, the full variable domain reads DVKVTQSSRYLVKRTGEKVFLECVQDMDHENMFWYRQDPGLGLRLIYFSYDVKMKEKGDIPEGYSVSREKKERFSLILESASTNQTSMYLCASISSGTTGELFFGEGSRLTVL.